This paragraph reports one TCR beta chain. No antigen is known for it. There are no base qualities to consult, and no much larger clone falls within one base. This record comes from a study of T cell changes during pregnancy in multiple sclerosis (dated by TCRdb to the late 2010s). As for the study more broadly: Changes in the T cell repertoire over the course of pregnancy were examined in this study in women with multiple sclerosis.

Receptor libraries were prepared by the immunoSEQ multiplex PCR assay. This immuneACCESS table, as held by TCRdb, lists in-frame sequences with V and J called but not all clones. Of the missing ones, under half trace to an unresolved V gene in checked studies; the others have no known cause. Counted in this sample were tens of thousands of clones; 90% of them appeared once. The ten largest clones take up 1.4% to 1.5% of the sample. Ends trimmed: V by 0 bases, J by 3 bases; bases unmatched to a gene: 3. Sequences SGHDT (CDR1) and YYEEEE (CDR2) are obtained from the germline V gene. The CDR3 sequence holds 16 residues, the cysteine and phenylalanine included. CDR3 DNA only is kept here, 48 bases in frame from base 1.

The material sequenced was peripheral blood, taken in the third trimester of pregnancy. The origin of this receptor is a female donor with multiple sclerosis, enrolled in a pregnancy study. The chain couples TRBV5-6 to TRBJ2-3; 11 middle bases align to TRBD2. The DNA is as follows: TGTGCCAGCAGCTTGGAAGGACTAGCGGGTACAGATACGCAGTATTTT. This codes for CASSLEGLAGTDTQYF.